The 29 T cell receptor beta chains below all came from one sample that was sequenced in a study of CD8+ T cells in alopecia areata. RNA was isolated and reverse transcribed to cDNA, the sequencing template. Measured with immunoSEQ multiplex PCR; TCRdb has only the in-frame clones, and not every one. The table lists about 110,000 clones, 55% to 60% of them singletons. Described treatment: oral pan-JAK inhibitor, 5-10 mg twice daily. The sample in question was CD4+ T cells sorted from blood, obtained at week 24, from a patient treated with tofacitinib. The receptors were gathered from a human donor with alopecia areata.

The CDR3 nucleotides are TGTGCCAGCAGCTGGGACCGTGGGTACTATGGCTACACCTTC. It codes for CASSWDRGYYGYTF. The chain carries TRBV7-9 and TRBJ1-2, with D possibly TRBD1 on 5 matching bases. The CDR3 is made up of 14 amino acids. The germline CDR1 and CDR2 sequences are SEHNR and FQNEAQ (reference sequence). The V end lost 4 bases, the J end lost 3 bases, and 12 bases lay between the germline ends.

V gene TRBV29-1 combines with J gene TRBJ1-2; D is perhaps TRBD1 (5 bases). Trimming left V 4 bases short and J 2 bases short, with 11 bases between. The CDR3 spans 13 residues. The V gene's germline CDR1 is SQVTM and CDR2 ANQGSEA. CDR3: CSVGGSPNYGYTF. The CDR3 nucleotides are TGCAGCGTTGGGGGGTCCCCAAACTATGGCTACACCTTC.

V usage is TRBV5-4 and J usage is TRBJ1-2, with D possibly matching TRBD1 (6 bases). The CDR3 loop spans 15 amino acids. Trimming removed 6 bases from V and 5 bases from J, with 20 bases in between. Germline V gives CDR1 SGHNT, CDR2 YYREEE (reference sequence). The CDR3 DNA reads as TGTGCCAGCACCGCGGGGGGCCAGACAGGTTATGGCTACACCTTC. Translation gives CASTAGGQTGYGYTF.

This clone was detected once. V and J are TRBV30 and TRBJ1-1, with D uncertain. Trimming pared 2 bases from V and 0 bases from J, leaving 10 bases between. CDR3 length: 14 amino acids. The germline CDR1 and CDR2 sequences are GTSNPN and SVGIG (reference sequence). CDR3 sequence (DNA): TGTGCCTGGAGTCAATCGACGGTGAACACTGAAGCTTTCTTT. Amino acid sequence: CAWSQSTVNTEAFF.

The sample holds one count of this clone. The gene calls are TRBV7-2 and TRBJ2-7, with D tentatively TRBD2 (6 bases). The CDR3 totals 13 residues. The germline V and J ends were trimmed by 5 bases and 7 bases, with 15 bases remaining between them. In germline, CDR1 is SGHTA, CDR2 FQGNSA. The CDR3 nucleotides are TGTGCCAGCAGCCCCAATGGGGCGGGGGAGCAGTACTTC. Translating it yields CASSPNGAGEQYF.

A word on this clone: This sample also contains other DNA sequences that code for the same CDR3. V and J are TRBV30 and TRBJ2-5; D remains ambiguous. The CDR3 sequence is 12 residues long. Germline V gives CDR1 GTSNPN, CDR2 SVGIG (reference sequence). V was cut by 0 bases and J by 2 bases, with 4 bases left in between. The CDR3 loop reads CAWSVVQETQYF. In DNA, the CDR3 is TGTGCCTGGAGTGTGGTTCAAGAGACCCAGTACTTC.

The genes are TRBV30 and TRBJ2-1; D gene unclear. The CDR3 consists of 14 residues. In germline, CDR1 is GTSNPN, CDR2 SVGIG (reference sequence). V was trimmed by 1 base and J by 4 bases, leaving 11 bases between them. The CDR3 DNA follows: TGTGCCTGGAGTGCCCACTCGTTATACAATGAGCAGTTCTTC. Protein: CAWSAHSLYNEQFF.

This chain links TRBV4-1 with TRBJ2-5; 7 positions match TRBD1. The length of the CDR3 is 16 residues. Per germline, CDR1 MGHRA and CDR2 YSYEKL. V was clipped by 4 bases and J by 5 bases; unmatched bases: 13. CDR3 sequence (DNA): TGCGCCAGCAGCCTACTCCTCCCAGGGGGAAAGGAGACCCAGTACTTC. Residues: CASSLLLPGGKETQYF.

The V and J genes are TRBV7-9 and TRBJ2-7; TRBD2 matches at 8 bases. Germline CDR1 reads SEHNR; CDR2 reads FQNEAQ (reference sequence). The CDR3 covers 16 residues. The ends lost 0 bases at V and 5 bases at J; junction bases unmatched: 9. CDR3 region: CASSLAVSGGTHEQYF. CDR3 nucleotides: TGTGCCAGCAGCTTAGCGGTCAGCGGGGGAACCCACGAGCAGTACTTC.

This rearrangement joins TRBV4-3 to TRBJ2-3; 9 bases line up with TRBD2. The CDR3 is 15 residues long. Germline CDR1 and CDR2: LGHNA and YSLEER. J gave up 0 bases and V 7 bases, and 5 bases lay outside the gene matches. The CDR3 region is CASNLAGTSTDTQYF. In DNA form, the CDR3 reads TGCGCCAGCAACCTAGCGGGAACCAGCACAGATACGCAGTATTTT.

This chain joins TRBV5-1 and TRBJ1-2; weak D call: TRBD1 (5 bases). Germline V gives CDR1 SGHRS, CDR2 YFSETQ. The germline V and J ends were trimmed by 10 bases and 4 bases, with 20 bases remaining between them. The CDR3 runs to 14 residues. The CDR3 DNA is TGCGCCTTCTCCCGGGACCCGGGGGGCTATGGCTACACCTTC. Protein product: CAFSRDPGGYGYTF.

V is TRBV30 and J is TRBJ1-5; D is undetermined. Deletions cut 0 bases from V and 0 bases from J, with 9 bases between. Germline CDR1 GTSNPN, CDR2 SVGIG (reference sequence). The CDR3 sequence is 15 residues long. The DNA of the CDR3 is TGTGCCTGGAGTGTGAAGGCTTATAGCAATCAGCCCCAGCATTTT. Translation: CAWSVKAYSNQPQHF. Filled out from reference TRBV30 and TRBJ1-5, the complete variable domain reads SQTIHQWPATLVQPVGSPLSLECTVEGTSNPNLYWYRQAAGRGLQLLFYSVGIGQISSEVPQNLSASRPQDRQFILSSKKLLLSDSGFYLCAWSVKAYSNQPQHFGDGTRLSIL.

Points on this clone: A much bigger clone sits one base away, suggesting this may be a read error. The chain employs TRBV4-3 and TRBJ2-1; 12 bases map to TRBD2. The V gene's germline CDR1 is LGHNA and CDR2 YSLEER. The CDR3 is 15 amino acids. V lost 1 base and J lost 7; bases outside the gene matches: 2. The CDR3 nucleotides are TGCGCCAGCAGCCAAGGACTAGCGGGGGAGAATGAGCAGTTCTTC. It codes for CASSQGLAGENEQFF.

The chain uses TRBV30 and TRBJ1-6; D not resolved. CDR1 is GTSNPN and CDR2 is SVGIG in the germline V gene (reference sequence). The CDR3 is 14 amino acids. Trimming took 2 bases from V and 7 from J, leaving 12 bases between them. The CDR3 DNA reads as TGTGCCTGGAGTCTTCGGACGGGGAATTCACCCCTCCACTTT. Encoded protein: CAWSLRTGNSPLHF. The full variable domain, in which reference TRBV30 and TRBJ1-6 provide the parts outside the CDR3, is SQTIHQWPATLVQPVGSPLSLECTVEGTSNPNLYWYRQAAGRGLQLLFYSVGIGQISSEVPQNLSASRPQDRQFILSSKKLLLSDSGFYLCAWSLRTGNSPLHFGNGTRLTVT.

The chain employs TRBV29-1 and TRBJ2-6; D call uncertain. Germline V gene lookup returns CDR1 SQVTM and CDR2 ANQGSEA. This CDR3 comprises 15 residues. The V end lost 3 bases, the J end lost 0 bases, and 9 bases lay between the germline ends. This CDR3 reads CSVEISSSGANVLTF. DNA for the CDR3: TGCAGCGTTGAGATCTCTAGCTCTGGGGCCAACGTCCTGACTTTC.

V usage is TRBV30 and J usage is TRBJ2-5; D call uncertain. V was clipped by 4 bases and J by 5 bases, with 14 bases between them. Germline CDR1 reads GTSNPN; CDR2 reads SVGIG (reference sequence). CDR3 size: 13 residues. CDR3 bases: TGTGCCTGGACGATCCTCGCCCGGGAGACCCAGTACTTC. As protein: CAWTILARETQYF.

This chain links TRBV2 with TRBJ2-3; D remains ambiguous. The germline CDR1 and CDR2 sequences are SNHLY and FYNNEI. This CDR3 spans 16 amino acids. Trimming took 0 bases from V and 5 from J, leaving 15 bases between them. This CDR3 is CASSEARSGLLDTQYF. The DNA for the CDR3 is TGTGCCAGCAGTGAAGCGCGTTCAGGCCTTCTAGATACGCAGTATTTT.

J is TRBJ1-5 and V is TRBV2; perhaps TRBD1 as D (5 bases). V shed 3 bases and J shed 2 bases, with 11 bases lying between them. Per the germline V gene, CDR1 is SNHLY and CDR2 is FYNNEI. The CDR3 loop spans 15 amino acids. The CDR3 sequence: CASSDRRGGNQPQHF. CDR3 nucleotides: TGTGCCAGCAGTGATAGGAGGGGAGGCAATCAGCCCCAGCATTTT.

This rearrangement joins TRBV6-5 to TRBJ1-6, with D possibly TRBD1 on 6 matching bases. Per germline, CDR1 MNHEY and CDR2 SVGAGI. This CDR3 is 15 amino acids long. Trimming removed 2 bases at V and 10 bases at J, with 15 bases between. The CDR3 is CASSYGRGRWSPLHF. In nucleotides, the CDR3 is TGTGCCAGCAGTTACGGCCGGGGGCGCTGGTCACCCCTCCACTTT.

This chain links TRBV5-1 with TRBJ1-2; 7 nucleotides line up with TRBD1. This CDR3 has 14 residues. Germline CDR1 is SGHRS and CDR2 is YFSETQ. Losses at the gene ends were 0 bases for V and 4 bases for J; bases not matched to a gene: 3. The CDR3 DNA reads TGCGCCAGCAGCTTGGAAGGGGGCCGCTATGGCTACACCTTC. Amino acid sequence: CASSLEGGRYGYTF.

This clone was observed many times. The gene calls are TRBV2 and TRBJ2-5, with 9 nucleotides matching TRBD1. Looked up from germline, CDR1 is SNHLY and CDR2 is FYNNEI. The V and J ends lost 8 bases and 5 bases, in that order; junction bases with no gene match: 3. The CDR3 is 12 residues long. The CDR3 reads CASGQGLETQYF. The CDR3 coding sequence is TGTGCCAGCGGACAGGGGCTGGAGACCCAGTACTTC.

This clone was recorded only once. Here the CDR3 reads CASSDSGVRNQPQHF. CDR3 DNA: TGTGCCAGCAGTGATTCCGGGGTTCGCAATCAGCCCCAGCATTTT. The chain employs TRBV2 and TRBJ1-5; D is ambiguous. Deletions cut 3 bases from V and 2 bases from J, with 11 bases between. Germline lookup yields CDR1 SNHLY and CDR2 FYNNEI. The CDR3 spans 15 residues.

This rearrangement joins TRBV14 to TRBJ1-6; 7 bases are a match to TRBD1. CDR1 and CDR2 from the germline V gene are SGHDN and FVKESK. The CDR3 has 17 amino acids. V trimming: 1 base; J trimming: 0 bases; junction bases outside the gene matches: 3. The CDR3 spells CASSQVSGGSYNSPLHF. CDR3 coding DNA: TGTGCCAGCAGCCAAGTCTCAGGGGGCTCCTATAATTCACCCCTCCACTTT.

V and J are TRBV29-1 and TRBJ1-5, with D perhaps matching TRBD1 (5 bases). Germline V gene sequence: CDR1 SQVTM, CDR2 ANQGSEA. V was clipped by 4 bases and J by 4 bases, with 8 bases between them. The CDR3 contains 12 residues. The CDR3, as DNA: TGCAGCGTTGGGGACGGTAATCAGCCCCAGCATTTT. Encoded protein: CSVGDGNQPQHF.

This clone was found a few times. CDR3 protein: CASTEEISGNTIYF. The CDR3 DNA follows: TGTGCCAGCACTGAGGAGATCTCTGGAAACACCATATATTTT. The genes are TRBV7-9 and TRBJ1-3; D is undetermined. Between the trimmed V and J ends, which lost 7 bases and 0 bases, there was a span of 10 bases. In germline, CDR1 is SEHNR, CDR2 FQNEAQ (reference sequence). CDR3 length: 14 residues. Together with reference TRBV7-9 and TRBJ1-3, the CDR3 gives the full variable domain: DTGVSQNPRHKITKRGQNVTFRCDPISEHNRLYWYRQTLGQGPEFLTYFQNEAQLEKSRLLSDRFSAERPKGSFSTLEIQRTEQGDSAMYLCASTEEISGNTIYFGEGSWLTVV.

Only a few counts were recorded for this clone. The gene calls are TRBV29-1 and TRBJ2-7; D might be TRBD2 (5 bases). The CDR3 is made up of 13 amino acids. The germline CDR1 and CDR2 sequences are SQVTM and ANQGSEA. Trimming cost V 5 bases and J 5 bases, with 16 bases left between them. CDR3 coding DNA: TGCAGCGTTAGCCCACGACTAACCCACGAGCAGTACTTC. It encodes CSVSPRLTHEQYF.

With regard to this clone: Different DNA sequences within this sample yield the same CDR3. The chain is built from TRBV29-1 and TRBJ1-1; D remains ambiguous. The CDR3 extends over 13 amino acids. Trimming removed 2 bases from V and 1 base from J, with 8 bases in between. The germline V gene has CDR1 SQVTM and CDR2 ANQGSEA. The CDR3 protein is CSVESPENTEAFF. The CDR3 region has the DNA TGCAGCGTTGAATCTCCAGAGAACACTGAAGCTTTCTTT.

The J gene is TRBJ2-7, the V gene TRBV30, with a tentative D call TRBD2 (6 bases). V was shortened by 3 bases and J by 3 bases, with 12 bases between the two germline ends. The CDR3 contains 13 residues. Germline assignment: CDR1 GTSNPN and CDR2 SVGIG (reference sequence). The DNA of the CDR3 is TGTGCCTGGAGCGGGGGATCGGGCTACGAGCAGTACTTC. Residues: CAWSGGSGYEQYF. The whole variable domain, filled in from reference TRBV30 and TRBJ2-7, reads SQTIHQWPATLVQPVGSPLSLECTVEGTSNPNLYWYRQAAGRGLQLLFYSVGIGQISSEVPQNLSASRPQDRQFILSSKKLLLSDSGFYLCAWSGGSGYEQYFGPGTRLTVT.

J is TRBJ2-3 and V is TRBV3-1 (or the pseudogene TRBV3-2); D call uncertain. The CDR3 runs to 8 residues. Germline CDR1 is LGHDT and CDR2 is YNNKEL (reference sequence). The CDR3 here is CSPGTQYF. CDR3 bases: TGTTCCCCGGGTACGCAGTATTTT.